This T cell receptor beta chain was recorded in a study of beta chain features in type 1 diabetes (dated by TCRdb to the late 2010s). Context from the whole study: Patients and healthy donors did not differ in mean age, gender distribution, total cell number or subset yield. Across all samples, approximately 98,000,000 sorted cells were examined, and cell number per subset correlated strongly with RNA yield. The study compared TCRB repertoires of sorted circulating CD4+ T cell subsets between recently diagnosed type 1 diabetes patients and matched healthy donors. Naive and central memory subsets were obtained from all 30 or so donors, but regulatory and stem cell-like memory subsets were isolated from only 8 patients and roughly eight healthy donors. Findings and caveats that apply to the study as a whole: The naive, central memory and regulatory TCRB repertoires appeared to resemble one another more closely among patients than among healthy donors. Because the HLA sub-analyses included only small numbers of individuals, any influence of HLA type on TCRB rearrangement was left unresolved. Because cDNA was sequenced instead of genomic DNA, activated cells with high expression could be over-represented, although the groups did not differ in activation or CD3 levels. Shorter templates might be favored by PCR, yet because patient and control samples were amplified and corrected together, any such skew would affect both groups equally. In all four CD4+ subsets, TCRB CDR3 length was moderately but significantly shorter in type 1 diabetes patients. At VDJ recombination sites, type 1 diabetes patients had fewer insertions and more deleted nucleotides, which implies abnormalities in thymic rearrangement.

Remarks on this clone: Its antigen is currently not known. Base-call qualities are not available, and no considerably larger clone is one nucleotide away.

From the germline V gene, CDR1 is SGHRS and CDR2 is YFSETQ. The trim is 0 bases for V and 3 bases for J, with a gap of 15 bases between the germline ends. The CDR3 measures 16 amino acids from cysteine to phenylalanine. Just CDR3 DNA is preserved here, 48 bases in frame from base 1. The entire amount of isolated RNA was reverse transcribed using the High Capacity cDNA Reverse Transcription Kit, so the sequenced TCRB transcripts were expressed ones. Deep immunoSEQ sequencing was performed on naive, central memory and regulatory T cell samples, with an average of roughly 4 million total reads per sample. Sorted cells were lysed in RLT buffer, and RNA was extracted using DNase-treated RNeasy Micro or Mini kits according to cell number. To prevent cross-contamination, every cell subset was processed on its own, while patient and healthy donor samples were processed together. Using the immunoSEQ multiplex PCR, TCRB sequences were amplified from cDNA into 87-bp fragments spanning the CDR3 region. The amplicons were sequenced using the Illumina HiSeq platform. Per the authors' processing: Synthetic template baselines were used to correct PCR bias computationally, reads within Hamming distance 2 were collapsed, and singletons that could not be merged were discarded. Reads were aligned to IMGT to assign V, D and J genes, CDR3 length, and insertions or deletions at six rearrangement sites. Within each subset, clonotype counts were normalized to sorted cell number, and only after that were true diversity and Gini coefficients computed with the tcR R package. The overlap coefficient, calculated on TCRB nucleotide sequences, was used to quantify repertoire sharing. Out-of-frame TCRB sequences from naive cells were analyzed to stand in for the pre-selection repertoire. TCRdb limited this immuneACCESS table to in-frame rearrangements with V and J called. A share of clones is missing; checked studies link under half to unresolved V genes, and the rest is unexplained. From that table come the V and J calls and clone size; the DNA was used to work out D and trimming. In all, the sample holds 200,000 to 300,000 clones, and roughly 11% of those were seen once. Approximately 0.017% of the sample goes to the ten largest clones.

Each donor gave one peripheral blood draw, roughly 120 mL on average, collected into heparinised tubes. A BD FACSAria II and a panel including CD45RO, CCR7, CD25, CD127, CD95 and CD27 were used to sort naive, central memory, regulatory and stem cell-like memory CD4+ T cells. All sorted populations exceeded 95% purity. PBMCs were separated immediately by Lymphoprep density gradient centrifugation and were stained directly, without being cultured. Samples were stained and sorted in pairs, with one healthy donor and one patient per experiment, so that batch effects were minimized. The sample comprised naive CD4+ T cells from blood. Reading the label with the study, this specimen's cell subset or site is: true naive CD4+ T cells. The clonotype was recovered from a man aged 30 to 45 with type 1 diabetes. Here the chain combines TRBV5-1 and TRBJ1-1; TRBD1 could be the D gene, as 6 bases match. The CDR3 region has the sequence CASSLGGLAGDTEAFF. The sequenced DNA is TGCGCCAGCAGCTTGGGGGGGCTGGCGGGGGACACTGAAGCTTTCTTT.